One T cell receptor beta chain is described in this entry. Antigen: not known. The data originate from a study of radiotherapy plus CTLA-4 blockade in lung cancer. Trimming pared 0 bases from V and 1 base from J, leaving 7 bases between. The CDR3 is 14 amino acids. Germline V gene sequence: CDR1 SGHNT, CDR2 YYREEE (reference sequence). Sequenced by immunoSEQ multiplex PCR; TCRdb stores in-frame clones only, minus some. The table includes about 98,000 clones, 82% detected once. Points from the study as a whole: In blood, TCR clones derived from the tumor expanded after radiotherapy plus ipilimumab.

The sequences come from peripheral blood, collected from a patient treated with radiotherapy plus ipilimumab. V gene TRBV5-4 combines with J gene TRBJ1-2; D remains unclear. The receptor's source is a human donor with non-small cell lung cancer who had a partial response to radiotherapy plus ipilimumab. The CDR3 nucleotides are TGTGCCAGCAGCTTGGGTACCAGTAACTATGGCTACACCTTC. As protein: CASSLGTSNYGYTF. Complete variable domain (other parts from reference TRBV5-4 and TRBJ1-2): ETGVTQSPTHLIKTRGQQVTLRCSSQSGHNTVSWYQQALGQGPQFIFQYYREEENGRGNFPPRFSGLQFPNYSSELNVNALELDDSALYLCASSLGTSNYGYTFGSGTRLTVV.